This TCR beta chain was profiled in a study of CD8 T cells in ankylosing spondylitis. Overall study findings and caveats: Characteristic, it appeared, of ankylosing spondylitis blood was a TCR beta motif of roughly 8 highly homologous variants. With a CD8+ phenotype, disease-linked clones were relatively rare in peripheral blood.

The CDR3 is 16 amino acids. CDR1 MNHEY and CDR2 SVGEGT come from the germline V gene. The V and J ends lost 3 bases and 1 base respectively, with 16 bases between them. MiXCR, applied by TCRdb to the 5' RACE reads, yields one record per CDR3 protein. In the table there are more than 650,000 distinct CDR3 sequences, 12% of which are singletons. This clonotype was counted ten times or more. As yet, its antigen is unknown. The chain combines TRBV6-2 or TRBV6-3 with TRBJ2-7; tentative D call: TRBD2 (6 bases). The sequence was obtained from a male donor with ankylosing spondylitis. Specimen: blood, either unsorted or a sorted T cell fraction (not recorded which). The CDR3 nucleotides are TGTGCCAGCAGTTATGGTGGAGGGTTAGATTCCTACGAGCAGTACTTC. This sequence encodes CASSYGGGLDSYEQYF.